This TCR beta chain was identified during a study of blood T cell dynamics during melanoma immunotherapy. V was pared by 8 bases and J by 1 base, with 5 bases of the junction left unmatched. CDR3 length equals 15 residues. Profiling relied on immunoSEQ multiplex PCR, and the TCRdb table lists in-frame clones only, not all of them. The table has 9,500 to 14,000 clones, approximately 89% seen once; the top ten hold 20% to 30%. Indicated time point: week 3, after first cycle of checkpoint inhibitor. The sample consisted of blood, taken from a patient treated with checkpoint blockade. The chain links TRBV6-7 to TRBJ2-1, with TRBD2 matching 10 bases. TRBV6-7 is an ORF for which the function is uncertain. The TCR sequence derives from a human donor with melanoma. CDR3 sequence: CASGAGGPSYNEQFF. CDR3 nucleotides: TGTGCCAGCGGAGCGGGAGGGCCTTCCTACAATGAGCAGTTCTTC.